The 31 T cell receptor beta chains below come from one sample, sequenced in a study of cytomegalovirus exposure and HLA in healthy donors. Assay: immunoSEQ multiplex PCR; the TCRdb copy retains only in-frame clones and omits some. The sample includes about 110,000 clones, more than 70% of them seen just once. Sequenced material: PBMCs. The receptor source for this set is a woman under 30 in good health and CMV-seronegative.

With regard to this clone: Its ends do not fully match the called genes, so a read error is possible. The rearrangement links TRBV7-7 to TRBJ2-3; 10 nucleotides line up with TRBD2. The CDR3 consists of 15 residues. From germline, CDR1 is SSHAT and CDR2 FNYEAQ (reference sequence). The CDR3 nucleotides read TGTGCTAGCAGCTTATCTAGCGGGAGAACCGATACGCAGTATTTT. It yields the protein CASSLSSGRTDTQYF.

This clone showed up just once. This chain uses TRBV6-5 with TRBJ1-2, with TRBD1 matching 7 bases. The V segment lost 0 bases and the J segment 4 bases; nucleotides outside the gene matches: 2. CDR1 is MNHEY, CDR2 SVGAGI, per germline. The CDR3 is 14 amino acids. The CDR3 here is CASSYSGTVYGYTF. The CDR3 DNA reads as TGTGCCAGCAGTTACTCTGGGACAGTCTATGGCTACACCTTC.

The V call is TRBV18, the J call TRBJ2-3; 11 bases align to TRBD1. Trimming removed 4 bases from V and 4 bases from J; junction bases left unmatched: 7. Germline V lookup: CDR1 KGHSH, CDR2 LQKENI. The CDR3 contains 16 residues. This CDR3 is CASSRTGTGGPDTQYF. CDR3 in DNA: TGTGCCAGCTCACGAACCGGGACAGGGGGACCAGATACGCAGTATTTT.

The chain links TRBV4-1 to TRBJ2-5, with 7 bases aligning to TRBD2. CDR1 MGHRA and CDR2 YSYEKL come from the germline V gene. V lost 1 base to trimming and J lost 5 bases; unmatched junction nucleotides: 7. This CDR3 contains 15 residues. The CDR3 spells CASSQASGTGETQYF. The CDR3 bases are TGCGCCAGCAGCCAAGCCAGCGGGACGGGGGAGACCCAGTACTTC.

The CDR3 DNA is TGCGCCAGCAGCCAAGAGGGGGGGCAGCCCCAGCATTTT. This translates into CASSQEGGQPQHF. This sequence joins TRBV4-1 and TRBJ1-5; possibly TRBD1 for D (5 bases). The germline V gene encodes CDR1 MGHRA and CDR2 YSYEKL. CDR3 length: 13 amino acids. The germline V and J ends were trimmed by 0 bases and 7 bases, with 7 bases remaining between them.

The rearrangement joins TRBV7-9 to TRBJ2-3; perhaps TRBD2 as D (5 bases). CDR3 length: 18 residues. Germline loops: CDR1 SEHNR, CDR2 FQNEAQ (reference sequence). V was clipped by 4 bases and J by 0 bases, with 20 bases between them. The CDR3 region is CASSSDVNERTSTDTQYF. The CDR3 DNA is TGTGCCAGCAGCTCCGACGTCAACGAGCGGACGAGCACAGATACGCAGTATTTT.

The chain employs TRBV15 and TRBJ1-5; D unclear. The CDR3 extends over 16 amino acids. Trimming removed 0 bases from V and 0 bases from J, with 9 bases in between. Per germline, CDR1 LNHNV and CDR2 YYDKDF (reference sequence). CDR3 residues: CATSRDSIYSNQPQHF. CDR3 DNA: TGTGCCACCAGCAGAGATTCCATCTATAGCAATCAGCCCCAGCATTTT. Using reference TRBV15 and TRBJ1-5 for the parts outside the CDR3, the full variable domain is DAMVIQNPRYQVTQFGKPVTLSCSQTLNHNVMYWYQQKSSQAPKLLFHYYDKDFNNEADTPDNFQSRRPNTSFCFLDIRSPGLGDTAMYLCATSRDSIYSNQPQHFGDGTRLSIL.

The V gene is TRBV28, the J gene TRBJ1-5; possible D gene TRBD1, 6 bases. CDR1 and CDR2 (germline): MDHEN, SYDVKM. The length of the CDR3 is 13 residues. Trimming shortened V by 3 bases and J by 7 bases, and 10 bases separated the two germline ends. The CDR3 DNA reads TGTGCCAGCAGTTTTGGGGGCGCCCAGCCCCAGCATTTT. Amino acids: CASSFGGAQPQHF.

V is TRBV19 and J is TRBJ2-7; 10 nucleotides align to TRBD2. V gave up 5 bases and J gave up 5 bases; unmatched junction bases: 18. The CDR3 runs 18 residues. Per the germline V gene, CDR1 is LNHDA and CDR2 is SQIVND (reference sequence). The chain's CDR3 is CASSAAGWLAGDQDEQYF. The CDR3 DNA reads as TGTGCCAGTAGTGCAGCAGGGTGGCTAGCGGGAGATCAGGACGAGCAGTACTTC.

This clone appeared once. The CDR3 reads CASAWRDSHNEQFF. The CDR3 coding sequence is TGTGCCAGCGCCTGGAGGGACAGCCACAATGAGCAGTTCTTC. The chain recombines TRBV2 with TRBJ2-1, with a tentative D call TRBD1 (7 bases). Germline V gives CDR1 SNHLY, CDR2 FYNNEI. The V and J ends lost 8 bases and 5 bases respectively, with 16 bases between them. This CDR3 contains 14 residues.

This chain joins TRBV30 and TRBJ1-5; a possible D gene is TRBD1 (5 bases). The CDR3 totals 14 residues. V was pared by 0 bases and J by 4 bases, with 10 bases between. The germline V gene encodes CDR1 GTSNPN and CDR2 SVGIG (reference sequence). The CDR3 region is CAWSVRAGNQPQHF. The CDR3 nucleotides read TGTGCCTGGAGTGTAAGGGCAGGGAATCAGCCCCAGCATTTT.

The CDR3 spells CASSPIVQGRWEQYF. The CDR3 DNA follows: TGTGCCAGCAGCCCTATTGTCCAGGGGCGCTGGGAGCAGTACTTC. The rearrangement uses TRBV5-6 and TRBJ2-7, with a possible D match to TRBD1 (6 bases). The V end lost 4 bases, the J end lost 7 bases, and 21 bases lay between the germline ends. The CDR3 is 15 residues long. CDR1 and CDR2 (germline): SGHDT, YYEEEE.

This clone came up once. The chain recombines TRBV27 with TRBJ2-3; no definite D call. This CDR3 has 15 amino acids. The V gene's germline CDR1 is MNHEY and CDR2 SMNVEV (reference sequence). V lost 2 bases and J lost 0, with 9 bases in between. The CDR3 sequence: CASSLARFSTDTQYF. In DNA, the CDR3 is TGTGCCAGCAGTTTAGCTAGATTTAGCACAGATACGCAGTATTTT.

The chain links TRBV6-1 to TRBJ1-4, with 9 bases aligning to TRBD1. The germline gives CDR1 MNHNS, CDR2 SASEGT. This CDR3 spans 15 amino acids. V was clipped by 4 bases and J by 5 bases; unmatched bases: 5. CDR3 coding DNA: TGTGCCAGCAGTGGACGTACAGGGGGCAATGAAAAACTGTTTTTT. Amino acids: CASSGRTGGNEKLFF.

The rearrangement uses TRBV4-1 and TRBJ2-7; 12 nucleotides align to TRBD2. The germline CDR1 and CDR2 sequences are MGHRA and YSYEKL. The CDR3 has 16 residues. J was trimmed by 3 bases and V by 0 bases; bases with no gene match: 3. DNA of the CDR3: TGCGCCAGCAGCCAAGACCGGACTAGCGGGGTCTACGAGCAGTACTTC. Translating gives CASSQDRTSGVYEQYF.

The CDR3 nucleotides are TGTGCCAGCAGTGCGACAGCGGGACCACGGGCTGGAAACACCATATATTTT. This encodes CASSATAGPRAGNTIYF. The chain is built from TRBV2 and TRBJ1-3; D may be TRBD1 (5 bases). The germline gives CDR1 SNHLY, CDR2 FYNNEI. The V gene lost 4 bases and the J gene lost 2 bases, with 18 bases spanning the gap. The CDR3 loop spans 17 amino acids.

The V and J genes are TRBV28 and TRBJ2-1, with 11 bases aligning to TRBD1. Looked up from germline, CDR1 is MDHEN and CDR2 is SYDVKM. The CDR3 runs 15 residues. V dropped 7 bases and J dropped 8; count of bases not matched to a gene: 10. The CDR3: CASKRRTGGGDEQFF. CDR3 sequence (DNA): TGTGCCAGCAAAAGGCGGACAGGGGGCGGCGATGAGCAGTTCTTC.

The rearrangement links TRBV4-1 to TRBJ1-5; no clear D. This CDR3 spans 15 amino acids. With 2 bases removed from V and 5 bases from J, the gap between germline ends came to 13 bases. Germline V gene sequence: CDR1 MGHRA, CDR2 YSYEKL. The DNA for the CDR3 is TGCGCCAGCAGCCAATTGTGGCCAGACTATCAGCCCCAGCATTTT. Amino acids: CASSQLWPDYQPQHF.

This chain joins TRBV7-3 and TRBJ2-2, with D possibly being TRBD1 (6 bases). V lost 6 bases and J 7 bases, leaving 15 bases between the germline ends. This CDR3 is 14 amino acids long. Germline V gene lookup returns CDR1 SGHTA and CDR2 FQGTGA. The CDR3: CASRRGTNNGELFF. DNA of the CDR3: TGTGCCAGCAGGAGAGGGACAAATAACGGGGAGCTGTTTTTT.

On this clone: Other DNA sequences within the sample encode an identical CDR3. The chain carries TRBV28 and TRBJ1-1, with TRBD1 as a possible D gene (6 bases). V lost 2 bases, J lost 2 bases, and 6 bases lay in between. Germline assignment: CDR1 MDHEN and CDR2 SYDVKM. The CDR3 runs to 13 residues. CDR3 nucleotide sequence: TGTGCCAGCAGTTTAGGGGGCAACACTGAAGCTTTCTTT. Residues: CASSLGGNTEAFF.

The chain is built from TRBV5-4 and TRBJ2-7, with 11 bases matching TRBD2. The CDR3 extends over 14 amino acids. With 4 bases clipped from V and 4 bases from J, the junction kept 4 bases outside the gene matches. Germline V gene sequence: CDR1 SGHNT, CDR2 YYREEE (reference sequence). CDR3: CASSASGRYYEQYF. As DNA, the CDR3 is TGTGCCAGCAGCGCTAGCGGGAGGTATTACGAGCAGTACTTC.

V and J are TRBV13 and TRBJ1-5; TRBD1 is a possible D gene (6 bases). The germline gives CDR1 PRHDT, CDR2 FYEKMQ (reference sequence). V shed 8 bases and J shed 4 bases, with 15 bases lying between them. The CDR3 length is 14 residues. The CDR3 sequence is CASAQGTLNQPQHF. CDR3 nucleotide sequence: TGTGCCAGCGCACAGGGTACTTTGAATCAGCCCCAGCATTTT.

The rearrangement links TRBV6-5 to TRBJ2-1; 10 bases align to TRBD2. The CDR3 length is 15 residues. Losses at the gene ends were 5 bases for V and 7 bases for J; bases not matched to a gene: 8. In germline, CDR1 is MNHEY, CDR2 SVGAGI. CDR3: CASSPTSGTYNEQFF. The CDR3 region has the DNA TGTGCCAGCAGTCCTACTAGCGGGACATATAATGAGCAGTTCTTC.

This chain connects TRBV5-5 to TRBJ2-7; TRBD1 is a possible D gene (5 bases). V lost 0 bases and J 4 bases, leaving 11 bases between the germline ends. This CDR3 spans 14 amino acids. Germline CDR1 and CDR2: SGHKS and YYEKEE (reference sequence). As DNA, the CDR3 is TGTGCCAGCAGCTTGGCCCCAGGGATATACGAGCAGTACTTC. Translation: CASSLAPGIYEQYF.

CDR3 sequence reads: CATSRVREETQYF. DNA of the CDR3: TGTGCCACCAGCAGAGTGCGGGAAGAGACCCAGTACTTC. The chain is built from TRBV15 and TRBJ2-5; D is perhaps TRBD2 (5 bases). Trimming took off 1 base at V and 3 bases at J, with 6 bases between the two ends. The CDR3 spans 13 residues. CDR1 and CDR2 from the germline V gene are LNHNV and YYDKDF (reference sequence).

The chain has TRBV4-1 and TRBJ2-3; 8 positions match TRBD1. CDR1 is MGHRA and CDR2 is YSYEKL in the germline V gene. The CDR3 loop spans 17 amino acids. V was clipped by 0 bases and J by 3 bases; unmatched bases: 8. The CDR3 DNA is TGCGCCAGCAGCCAAGATTCAGGGGGCCGAGGGACAGATACGCAGTATTTT. Translation gives CASSQDSGGRGTDTQYF.

The chain is built from TRBV18 and TRBJ2-7; no definite D call. The ends were cut back, 0 bases at V and 1 base at J, with 10 bases in the middle. The CDR3 has 15 amino acids. Germline CDR1 and CDR2: KGHSH and LQKENI. The CDR3 loop reads CASSPPDLPSYEQYF. The CDR3 nucleotides are TGTGCCAGCTCACCACCAGATCTACCGTCCTACGAGCAGTACTTC.

This sequence joins TRBV7-2 and TRBJ2-2; the D gene is possibly TRBD1 (6 bases). Per the germline V gene, CDR1 is SGHTA and CDR2 is FQGNSA. The CDR3 loop spans 17 amino acids. Trimming shortened V by 5 bases and J by 1 base, and 17 bases separated the two germline ends. In DNA, the CDR3 is TGTGCCAGCAGCCAGGGGCGTGGGCACGAGAACACCGGGGAGCTGTTTTTT. Translating it yields CASSQGRGHENTGELFF. The entire variable domain, with the rest obtained from reference TRBV7-2 and TRBJ2-2, is as follows: GAGVSQSPSNKVTEKGKDVELRCDPISGHTALYWYRQSLGQGLEFLIYFQGNSAPDKSGLPSDRFSAERTGGSVSTLTIQRTQQEDSAVYLCASSQGRGHENTGELFFGEGSRLTVL.

This clone came up a few times. V usage is TRBV29-1 and J usage is TRBJ2-7, with a tentative D call TRBD2 (6 bases). The CDR3 extends over 12 amino acids. The V end was cut by 6 bases, the J end by 2 bases, with 11 bases between. Germline loops: CDR1 SQVTM, CDR2 ANQGSEA. The CDR3 coding sequence is TGCAGCGTCGGAGGGTCCCCCTACGAGCAGTACTTC. This codes for CSVGGSPYEQYF.

This chain connects TRBV30 to TRBJ2-1; perhaps TRBD2 as D (5 bases). This CDR3 comprises 12 residues. Trimming removed 3 bases from V and 6 bases from J, with 9 bases in between. Germline V CDR1 and CDR2: GTSNPN, SVGIG (reference sequence). For the CDR3, the DNA is TGTGCCTGGAGCGCAGAGGGCAATGAGCAGTTCTTC. Translated: CAWSAEGNEQFF.

V and J are TRBV5-5 and TRBJ1-2; 7 nucleotides agree with TRBD1. This CDR3 contains 14 residues. Per germline, CDR1 SGHKS and CDR2 YYEKEE (reference sequence). The V segment lost 4 bases and the J segment 3 bases; nucleotides outside the gene matches: 6. CDR3 sequence: CASSLRTGDYGYTF. The CDR3 region has the DNA TGTGCCAGCAGCCTACGGACAGGCGACTATGGCTACACCTTC. Full variable domain (missing parts from reference TRBV5-5 and TRBJ1-2): DAGVTQSPTHLIKTRGQQVTLRCSPISGHKSVSWYQQVLGQGPQFIFQYYEKEERGRGNFPDRFSARQFPNYSSELNVNALLLGDSALYLCASSLRTGDYGYTFGSGTRLTVV.